A single T cell receptor beta chain is shown here with its context. The target antigen is unknown. Primers: 60 Vbeta forward and 13 Jbeta reverse. The protocol was immunoSEQ multiplex PCR, while the TCRdb copy is restricted to in-frame clones and leaves out a portion. Here the sample spans a few hundred thousand clones, about 90% being singletons. The sample originates from a study of cytomegalovirus exposure and HLA in healthy donors. Study-level findings and limits: Several top significant clusters appeared, in a later analysis, to be linked to common viral pathogens. Later analysis indicated greater clonal expansion among HLA-associated TCR beta chains than among equally common other chains. The study recorded 150 to 200 TCR beta chains that were cytomegalovirus-associated. Generally TCR sequences proved uncommon, though certain public TCRs appeared in numerous donors.

The clonotype was recovered from a woman in her late teens or twenties in good health and CMV-seronegative. The specimen sequenced was PBMCs.

CDR3 nucleotide sequence: TGTGCCAGCAGCTTAACTGAGACAGTTTTAGAGACCCAGTACTTC. Translating it yields CASSLTETVLETQYF. The rearrangement joins TRBV11-2 to TRBJ2-5; D possibly corresponds to TRBD1 (5 bases). The V end was cut by 2 bases, the J end by 4 bases, with 14 bases between. The CDR3 consists of 15 residues. The V gene's germline CDR1 is SGHAT and CDR2 FQNNGV.